The 30 T cell receptor beta chains below come from one sample, sequenced in a study of blood T cell repertoires in COVID-19. Data came from immunoSEQ multiplex PCR; TCRdb stores just in-frame clones and leaves some out. The sample shows approximately 68,000 clones, more than 75% of them seen only once. What was sequenced was peripheral blood. The receptors were gathered from a man aged 50-60 years with active COVID-19.

The chain employs TRBV29-1 and TRBJ2-2; the match to TRBD1 covers 8 bases. With V trimmed by 5 bases and J by 1 base, 6 bases remained unmatched. The CDR3 is 15 residues long. The germline CDR1 and CDR2 sequences are SQVTM and ANQGSEA. In nucleotides, the CDR3 is TGCAGCGTTAAATTGGGGACAGGGAACACCGGGGAGCTGTTTTTT. It yields the protein CSVKLGTGNTGELFF.

This chain joins TRBV6-2 or TRBV6-3 and TRBJ1-4; TRBD1 matches 7 bases. J gave up 5 bases and V 5 bases, and 8 bases lay outside the gene matches. The CDR3 is 15 amino acids. Germline lookup yields CDR1 MNHEY and CDR2 SVGEGT. For the CDR3, the DNA is TGTGCCAGCAGTGATCTGGACAGGAAGAATGAAAAACTGTTTTTT. It yields the protein CASSDLDRKNEKLFF.

V usage is TRBV20-1 and J usage is TRBJ2-1, with D possibly being TRBD2 (5 bases). The germline V gene encodes CDR1 DFQATT and CDR2 SNEGSKA (reference sequence). Trimming removed 3 bases from V and 15 bases from J, with 15 bases in between. This CDR3 has 11 residues. CDR3 DNA: TGCAGTGCTAGCTCGGGGAGCGTAGGGTTCTTC. This encodes CSASSGSVGFF.

The CDR3 DNA is TGCGCCAGCAGCCAAGTTGTTACAGGGGGAACGACCGGGGAGCTGTTTTTT. Protein sequence: CASSQVVTGGTTGELFF. The chain combines TRBV4-1 with TRBJ2-2; 8 bases agree with TRBD1. CDR3 size: 17 residues. Unmatched junction bases numbered 9, after V lost 1 base and J lost 5 bases. From germline, CDR1 is MGHRA and CDR2 YSYEKL.

This clone was found once. Other DNA sequences in the sample encode the same CDR3. CDR3 sequence reads: CASSQGNTEAFF. The CDR3 DNA sequence: TGTGCCAGCAGTCAGGGGAACACTGAAGCTTTCTTT. The V call is TRBV6-5, the J call TRBJ1-1, with D possibly matching TRBD1 (5 bases). V lost 5 bases to trimming and J lost 1 base, with 5 bases between them. From germline, CDR1 is MNHEY and CDR2 SVGAGI. The length of the CDR3 is 12 residues.

This rearrangement joins TRBV27 to TRBJ2-6; the match to TRBD1 covers 11 bases. The length of the CDR3 is 18 residues. Germline values: CDR1 MNHEY, CDR2 SMNVEV (reference sequence). With V trimmed by 4 bases and J by 4 bases, 9 bases remained unmatched. The CDR3 region has the DNA TGTGCCAGCAGTTCCGGACAGGGGGCGAACTCCGGGGCCAACGTCCTGACTTTC. This codes for CASSSGQGANSGANVLTF.

The chain is built from TRBV6-5 and TRBJ2-3; TRBD2 might be the D (6 bases). Germline CDR1 reads MNHEY; CDR2 reads SVGAGI. Trimming took off 6 bases at V and 5 bases at J, with 18 bases between the two ends. This CDR3 is built from 15 residues. The DNA for the CDR3 is TGTGCCAGCAGACGACTAGAATCTTCACGAGATACGCAGTATTTT. It translates to CASRRLESSRDTQYF.

This clone has only a few counts. The gene calls are TRBV28 and TRBJ2-7; 8 bases map to TRBD1. The germline V gene encodes CDR1 MDHEN and CDR2 SYDVKM. Germline trimming cut 5 bases from V and 0 bases from J; bases unmatched to any gene: 9. The CDR3 is made up of 16 amino acids. The CDR3 DNA is TGTGCCAGCAGTACCCCTGGGACAGGCAGCTCCTACGAGCAGTACTTC. This sequence encodes CASSTPGTGSSYEQYF.

The rearrangement joins TRBV6-6 to TRBJ1-2; 7 bases are a match to TRBD1. Losses at the gene ends were 5 bases for V and 0 bases for J; bases not matched to a gene: 3. This CDR3 comprises 14 residues. Germline V gene data show CDR1 as MNHNY and CDR2 as SVGAGI (reference sequence). Written as DNA, the CDR3 is TGTGCCAGCAGTCAACAGGGGACTAACTATGGCTACACCTTC. Translated: CASSQQGTNYGYTF.

The CDR3 nucleotides are TGTGCCAGCTCACCACTACAGGGTCGAAGCACCGGGGAGCTGTTTTTT. Translation gives CASSPLQGRSTGELFF. The chain employs TRBV18 and TRBJ2-2; perhaps TRBD1 as D (6 bases). CDR1 KGHSH and CDR2 LQKENI come from the germline V gene. CDR3 size: 16 residues. The V gene lost 1 base and the J gene lost 4 bases, with 13 bases spanning the gap.

This clone appeared once. The rearrangement uses TRBV14 and TRBJ1-1; D perhaps matches TRBD1 (5 bases). From germline, CDR1 is SGHDN and CDR2 FVKESK. V was clipped by 4 bases and J by 3 bases, with 18 bases between them. The CDR3 spans 16 residues. In DNA form, the CDR3 reads TGTGCCAGCAGCCCTCTGGGGGAGGGCAAGGACACTGAAGCTTTCTTT. Protein: CASSPLGEGKDTEAFF.

This clone was counted once. The CDR3 DNA follows: TGTGCCAGCAGTGGACAGATCTCTGGAAACACCATATATTTT. Translation: CASSGQISGNTIYF. The rearrangement joins TRBV28 to TRBJ1-3, with D possibly matching TRBD1 (6 bases). Germline lookup yields CDR1 MDHEN and CDR2 SYDVKM. The V gene lost 5 bases and the J gene lost 0 bases, with 8 bases spanning the gap. There are 14 residues in the CDR3.

The chain has TRBV28 and TRBJ2-3, with 9 bases lining up with TRBD2. Trimming at V came to 2 bases and at J to 2 bases, leaving 5 bases not matched to a gene. CDR1 MDHEN and CDR2 SYDVKM come from the germline V gene. This CDR3 has 16 residues. The chain's CDR3 is CASSLPSGRITDTQYF. Written as DNA, the CDR3 is TGTGCCAGCAGTTTACCCAGCGGGAGGATCACAGATACGCAGTATTTT.

The rearrangement links TRBV7-6 to TRBJ2-3; D not resolved. This CDR3 comprises 13 residues. Per germline, CDR1 SGHVS and CDR2 FNYEAQ. V was cut by 7 bases and J by 1 base, with 9 bases left in between. The CDR3 here is CASTPGGTDTQYF. The CDR3 DNA reads TGTGCCAGCACCCCCGGTGGCACAGATACGCAGTATTTT. The whole variable domain, filled in from reference TRBV7-6 and TRBJ2-3, reads GAGVSQSPRYKVTKRGQDVALRCDPISGHVSLYWYRQALGQGPEFLTYFNYEAQQDKSGLPNDRFSAERPEGSISTLTIQRTEQRDSAMYRCASTPGGTDTQYFGPGTRLTVL.

The rearrangement links TRBV18 to TRBJ2-7; 8 bases are shared with TRBD2. Germline assignment: CDR1 KGHSH and CDR2 LQKENI. The CDR3 is 14 residues long. V dropped 5 bases and J dropped 7; count of bases not matched to a gene: 10. CDR3 in DNA: TGTGCCAGCTCATCTGCAGCGGGAGAAAGGGAGCAGTACTTC. As protein: CASSSAAGEREQYF.

The chain uses TRBV6-5 and TRBJ1-1; no clear D gene. Germline CDR1 and CDR2: MNHEY and SVGAGI. V dropped 5 bases and J dropped 0 bases, with 7 bases sitting between them. The CDR3 is made up of 13 amino acids. The CDR3 nucleotides read TGTGCCAGCAGTAACGAGTTGAACACTGAAGCTTTCTTT. This sequence encodes CASSNELNTEAFF.

This chain uses TRBV9 with TRBJ1-1; TRBD1 is a possible D gene (5 bases). CDR1 is SGDLS, CDR2 YYNGEE, per germline. The CDR3 runs to 15 residues. Trimming cost V 4 bases and J 2 bases, with 15 bases left between them. In DNA, the CDR3 is TGTGCCAGCAGCCCCACTGGAGGGGATAACACTGAAGCTTTCTTT. Protein sequence: CASSPTGGDNTEAFF.

CDR3 nucleotide sequence: TGTGCCAGCAGTGAAATGGGGCTAGCGGGAGATGATGAGCAGTTCTTC. Its protein product is CASSEMGLAGDDEQFF. V usage is TRBV6-1 and J usage is TRBJ2-1; 10 positions agree with TRBD2. The CDR3 totals 16 residues. The V segment lost 2 bases and the J segment 8 bases; nucleotides outside the gene matches: 9. The germline V gene has CDR1 MNHNS and CDR2 SASEGT.

The V and J genes are TRBV6-4 and TRBJ2-7; 8 bases fit TRBD1. The ends lost 11 bases at V and 3 bases at J; junction bases unmatched: 6. This CDR3 has 12 residues. CDR1 is MRHNA and CDR2 is SNTAGT in the germline V gene. The CDR3 region has the DNA TGTGCCGTGGGTACAGGGGGCTACGAGCAGTACTTC. It is translated as CAVGTGGYEQYF.

This chain joins TRBV15 and TRBJ1-2; no definite D call. Germline values: CDR1 LNHNV, CDR2 YYDKDF (reference sequence). V shed 1 base and J shed 7 bases, with 16 bases lying between them. CDR3 length: 15 amino acids. CDR3 bases: TGTGCCACCAGCAGAGCTTATCGCGGGGTATCTGGCTACACCTTC. It specifies CATSRAYRGVSGYTF. Looking up the rest from reference TRBV15 and TRBJ1-2 gives the full variable domain: DAMVIQNPRYQVTQFGKPVTLSCSQTLNHNVMYWYQQKSSQAPKLLFHYYDKDFNNEADTPDNFQSRRPNTSFCFLDIRSPGLGDTAMYLCATSRAYRGVSGYTFGSGTRLTVV.

This clone showed up just once. J is TRBJ2-5 and V is TRBV3-1 (or the pseudogene TRBV3-2); perhaps TRBD2 as D (6 bases). The germline V and J ends were trimmed by 1 base and 5 bases, with 8 bases remaining between them. This CDR3 has 13 residues. CDR1 and CDR2 from the germline V gene are LGHDT and YNNKEL (reference sequence). Here the CDR3 reads CASSQGGAETQYF. Here the CDR3 DNA reads TGTGCCAGCAGCCAAGGCGGGGCGGAGACCCAGTACTTC.

The genes are TRBV19 and TRBJ2-7; 8 bases are a match to TRBD1. This CDR3 contains 15 residues. CDR1 is LNHDA and CDR2 is SQIVND in the germline V gene (reference sequence). The trim removed 7 bases at V and 3 bases at J, leaving 11 bases unmatched. CDR3 bases: TGTGCCAGTACCGGCAAGACAGGGGACAACTACGAGCAGTACTTC. It specifies CASTGKTGDNYEQYF.

The table lists this clone with a count of one. This sequence joins TRBV5-5 and TRBJ1-5; possible D gene TRBD1, 6 bases. CDR1 is SGHKS, CDR2 YYEKEE, per germline (reference sequence). Trimming took 4 bases from V and 0 from J, leaving 17 bases between them. This CDR3 is built from 17 residues. The CDR3 sequence is CASSPRSGDYSNQPQHF. For the CDR3, the DNA is TGTGCCAGCAGCCCAAGGTCAGGGGACTATAGCAATCAGCCCCAGCATTTT.

V is TRBV9 and J is TRBJ2-3, with TRBD1 as a possible D gene (5 bases). The CDR3 is 15 amino acids. Trimming left V 0 bases short and J 2 bases short, with 10 bases between. CDR1 SGDLS and CDR2 YYNGEE come from the germline V gene. DNA for the CDR3: TGTGCCAGCAGCGTAGCGATAGGGGTCACAGATACGCAGTATTTT. This gives the protein CASSVAIGVTDTQYF.

The rearrangement joins TRBV7-3 to TRBJ2-3, with 8 bases identical to TRBD2. Germline V gene lookup returns CDR1 SGHTA and CDR2 FQGTGA. With 2 bases clipped from V and 2 bases from J, the junction kept 3 bases outside the gene matches. This CDR3 contains 15 residues. CDR3 in amino acids: CASSLGLAFTDTQYF. In nucleotides, the CDR3 is TGTGCCAGCAGCTTAGGACTAGCTTTCACAGATACGCAGTATTTT. Full variable domain (rest looked up from reference TRBV7-3 and TRBJ2-3): GAGVSQTPSNKVTEKGKYVELRCDPISGHTALYWYRQSLGQGPEFLIYFQGTGAADDSGLPNDRFFAVRPEGSVSTLKIQRTERGDSAVYLCASSLGLAFTDTQYFGPGTRLTVL.

The chain carries TRBV5-4 and TRBJ2-1, with a possible D match to TRBD2 (6 bases). From germline, CDR1 is SGHNT and CDR2 YYREEE (reference sequence). Trimming removed 4 bases from V and 6 bases from J, with 17 bases in between. The CDR3 loop spans 15 amino acids. CDR3 bases: TGTGCCAGCAGCCCCGGCGCGGGGAAGTTCAATGAGCAGTTCTTC. Its translation is CASSPGAGKFNEQFF.

The J gene is TRBJ1-1, the V gene TRBV21-1; the table's D call TRBD1 went unverified against the DNA. TRBV21-1 is noted as a pseudogene. The CDR3 is made up of 17 amino acids. The CDR3 here is CASSKGAGPRPNTEAFF. CDR3 DNA: TGTGCCAGCAGCAAAGGCGCAGGTCCCCGACCGAACACTGAAGCTTTCTTT.

The chain joins TRBV5-4 to TRBJ1-5; weak D call: TRBD1 (5 bases). Trimming stripped 0 bases from V and 7 bases from J, with 17 bases between. The CDR3 is made up of 16 amino acids. Germline CDR1 and CDR2: SGHNT and YYREEE (reference sequence). CDR3 region: CASSLASAQVRQPQHF. The CDR3, as DNA: TGTGCCAGCAGCTTGGCGAGCGCACAGGTTAGACAGCCCCAGCATTTT.

V usage is TRBV24-1 and J usage is TRBJ2-2; TRBD2 matches 10 bases. Germline V gene sequence: CDR1 KGHDR, CDR2 SFDVKD. The CDR3 runs 15 residues. V trimming: 10 bases; J trimming: 6 bases; junction bases outside the gene matches: 10. The CDR3 sequence is CATSKSSGGSGELFF. As DNA, the CDR3 is TGTGCCACGTCCAAGTCTAGCGGGGGATCCGGGGAGCTGTTTTTT.

In its sample, this clone was seen a few times. This sequence joins TRBV7-2 and TRBJ2-7; 7 bases are a match to TRBD2. Germline-derived CDR1 and CDR2 are SGHTA and FQGNSA. This CDR3 region has 15 residues. After removal of 1 base from V and 3 bases from J, the junction contained 6 bases not matched to a gene. Written as DNA, the CDR3 is TGTGCCAGCAGCTTAGGTTCTGCGGGAGTCTACGAGCAGTACTTC. Its protein product is CASSLGSAGVYEQYF.